These T cell receptor beta chains were read from a single sample in a study of T cell responses to AZD1222 COVID-19 vaccine. Generated by immunoSEQ multiplex PCR, the TCRdb table keeps only in-frame clones and is missing some. The sample has 150,000 or so clones, about 91% seen once. The sequences come from peripheral blood, collected on day 0 of AZD1222 vaccination. These receptor sequences come from an adult in good health. Both conserved end residues are part of each CDR3. A D gene is named only where the DNA matches it firmly. Rows may omit the clone size; those that give it use once, few, many or a size class.

j_gene,v_gene,d_gene,abundance,CDR3nt,CDR3aa
TRBJ2-3,TRBV9,-,-,TGTGCCACCAGCGGGCCCAGCACAGATACGCAGTATTTT,CATSGPSTDTQYF
TRBJ2-1,TRBV6-4,TRBD2,-,TGTGCCAGCAGTGCCTTAGCGGGCTACAATGAGCAGTTCTTC,CASSALAGYNEQFF
TRBJ1-1,TRBV6-5,TRBD1,-,TGTGCCAGCAGTTACCATCCGGAGGGGGCAAGGGGTGAAGCTTTCTTT,CASSYHPEGARGEAFF
TRBJ2-1,TRBV7-6,-,-,TGTGCCAGCAGCTTTAGCGCCGTCAAGGGAAATGAGCAGTTCTTC,CASSFSAVKGNEQFF
TRBJ1-2,TRBV10-3,TRBD1,-,TGTGCCATCGGGGGACAGAATAACTATGGCTACACCTTC,CAIGGQNNYGYTF
TRBJ2-6,TRBV5-6,-,-,TGTGCCAGCAGCTTGTTACAGATCTCTGGGGCCAACGTCCTGACTTTC,CASSLLQISGANVLTF
TRBJ2-7,TRBV5-6,-,-,TGTGCCAGCAGCTCAGGGTCCCACGAGCAGTACTTC,CASSSGSHEQYF
TRBJ2-3,TRBV5-1,TRBD2,-,TGCGCCAGCCGGGGGGGAAATGTGGGGCTCACAGATACGCAGTATTTT,CASRGGNVGLTDTQYF
TRBJ2-1,TRBV11-3,TRBD2,few,TGTGCCAGCAGCTCCCGGAGCGGGAGTGATGAGCAGTTCTTC,CASSSRSGSDEQFF
TRBJ1-1,TRBV4-3,-,-,TGCGCCAGCAGCCGGAAACAGGGGAACACTGAAGCTTTCTTT,CASSRKQGNTEAFF
TRBJ1-3,TRBV3-1/TRBV3-2,TRBD1,-,TGTGCCAGCAGCCACCACGGACAGGGGAAAGAAGGAAACACCATATATTTT,CASSHHGQGKEGNTIYF
TRBJ1-1,TRBV6-5,-,-,TGTGCCAGCAGTTACCGTATCCAGAACACTGAAGCTTTCTTT,CASSYRIQNTEAFF
TRBJ1-1,TRBV11-2,TRBD1,-,TGTGCCAGCACCGGACAGGGAGCGCACACTGAAGCTTTCTTT,CASTGQGAHTEAFF
TRBJ1-4,TRBV18,-,-,TGTGCCAGCTCACCGGTTATTAATGAAAAACTGTTTTTT,CASSPVINEKLFF
TRBJ1-2,TRBV6-5,-,-,TGTGCCAGCAGTTACTCGGGAAGCTATGGCTACACCTTC,CASSYSGSYGYTF
TRBJ1-4,TRBV6-5,TRBD1,-,TGTGCCAGCACGTCGGGACAGTTAAATGAAAAACTGTTTTTT,CASTSGQLNEKLFF
TRBJ1-1,TRBV11-2,-,-,TGTGCCAGCAGCCCCTGGGGCACTGAAGCTTTCTTT,CASSPWGTEAFF